This T cell receptor beta chain was identified in a study of blood T cell repertoires in COVID-19. For the study at large: Donors in the United States, Italy and Spain gave samples during acute or convalescent COVID-19. PBMCs, B-cell-depleted T cells, or T cells provided the cDNA or gDNA that made up the material.

Study processing details: Reference gene primer amplification yielded estimated nucleated cell counts. Profiled with immunoSEQ multiplex PCR; TCRdb holds only in-frame clones, not every one. V and J calls and clone size are given by that table; D and trimming were obtained from the DNA. The data hold some 200,000 clones, with about three quarters observed a single time. The sequence derives from a woman aged 70 to 79 with acute or convalescent COVID-19. The sequenced sample consisted of peripheral blood.

CDR3 amino acids: CASSQAPNTYEQYF. CDR3 nucleotide sequence: TGCGCCAGCAGCCAAGCCCCCAACACCTACGAGCAGTACTTC. The chain couples TRBV4-1 to TRBJ2-7; D unclear. The CDR3 has 14 residues. Trimming pared 1 base from V and 2 bases from J, leaving 9 bases between. CDR1 and CDR2 (germline): MGHRA, YSYEKL.